This TCR beta chain was sequenced during a study of tumor and adjacent non-tumor tissue in lung cancer. As for the study in general: The patients, 10 or so men and about five women, were 31 to 76 with stage I to III disease. Whole-study results and caveats: Normal lung showed higher cumulative top 100 clone frequency than tumor.

The germline CDR1 and CDR2 sequences are MDHEN and SYDVKM. The CDR3 is 12 amino acids. The V and J ends lost 7 bases and 8 bases, in that order; junction bases with no gene match: 2. The template was RNA from unsorted bulk tissue. This clonotype was observed at least ten times. The antigen is not known. A modified ARM-PCR protocol with three rounds of nested PCR amplified TCRbeta. TCRdb analysed the multiplex PCR reads with MiXCR anew, one entry per CDR3 protein. Of 65,000 to 70,000 distinct CDR3 sequences in the sample, about three fifths were seen once. What was sequenced was lung tumor tissue. V usage is TRBV28 and J usage is TRBJ1-2; 12 bases line up with TRBD1. The receptor's source is a man between 45 and 60 years old with non-small cell lung cancer. The CDR3 DNA reads TGTGCCAGCATCGGGACAGGGGGCGGCTACACCTTC. Its protein is CASIGTGGGYTF.